The 26 T cell receptor beta chains below all came from one sample that was sequenced in a study of T cell responses to AZD1222 COVID-19 vaccine (dated by TCRdb to 2020 to 2023). In the paper's terms, the time point label means: baseline before first vaccination. This sample's treatment or condition label indicates: meningococcal conjugate vaccine given as trial control. Library creation used the immunoSEQ multiplex PCR assay. TCRdb obtained this table from immuneACCESS and retained in-frame rearrangements with V and J assigned. These tables miss some clones; where compared with another copy, unresolved V genes account for less than half of the shortfall, and the remainder is unexplained. This sample gives some 50,000 clones in total; roughly three quarters of them show up just once. The top ten constitute 20% to 25% of the sample. The input for sequencing was peripheral blood, taken on day 0 of MenACWY control vaccination. These receptors all stem from an adult in good health.

The chain carries TRBV28 and TRBJ2-1; 12 nucleotides line up with TRBD2. The V gene end was trimmed by 6 bases and the J gene end by 7 bases; junction bases not matched to a gene: 10. Germline V gene data show CDR1 as MDHEN and CDR2 as SYDVKM. CDR3 length: 16 residues. The CDR3 region has the DNA TGTGCCAGCAGCATTACCGGGCTAGCGGGAGGGAATGAGCAGTTCTTC. Residues: CASSITGLAGGNEQFF.

The chain is built from TRBV10-1 and TRBJ2-3; D possibly corresponds to TRBD2 (5 bases). V was trimmed by 5 bases and J by 3 bases, leaving 9 bases between them. The CDR3 has 13 residues. Germline V gives CDR1 WNHNN, CDR2 SYGVQD (reference sequence). CDR3 DNA sequence: TGCGCCAGCAGTAAGGGCGGGACAGATACGCAGTATTTT. Amino acids: CASSKGGTDTQYF.

This clone appeared many times. This chain connects TRBV2 to TRBJ2-7; 8 bases agree with TRBD2. The junction had 6 bases not matched to a gene; V was cut back by 4 bases and J by 1 base. This CDR3 is 15 amino acids long. Germline V lookup: CDR1 SNHLY, CDR2 FYNNEI. The CDR3 DNA sequence: TGTGCCAGCAGTGTCCCGGGCGGGAGGTCCTACGAGCAGTACTTC. This sequence encodes CASSVPGGRSYEQYF.

This chain links TRBV30 with TRBJ1-2, with unresolved D. Germline loops: CDR1 GTSNPN, CDR2 SVGIG (reference sequence). The CDR3 is made up of 13 amino acids. Trimming left V 0 bases short and J 6 bases short, with 11 bases between. CDR3 bases: TGTGCCTGGAGTGTGTCACGGATCCATGGCTACACCTTC. Translating it yields CAWSVSRIHGYTF.

The rearrangement links TRBV7-9 to TRBJ2-2; D remains unclear. V lost 5 bases to trimming and J lost 7 bases, with 8 bases between them. The length of the CDR3 is 12 residues. CDR1 and CDR2 from the germline V gene are SEHNR and FQNEAQ (reference sequence). For the CDR3, the DNA is TGTGCCAGCAGCGAAACGGTCGGGGAGCTGTTTTTT. Its protein is CASSETVGELFF. The full variable domain, its missing parts supplied by reference TRBV7-9 and TRBJ2-2, is DTGVSQNPRHKITKRGQNVTFRCDPISEHNRLYWYRQTLGQGPEFLTYFQNEAQLEKSRLLSDRFSAERPKGSFSTLEIQRTEQGDSAMYLCASSETVGELFFGEGSRLTVL.

V gene TRBV5-1 combines with J gene TRBJ2-1; no definite D call. The CDR3 covers 12 residues. CDR1 is SGHRS and CDR2 is YFSETQ in the germline V gene. The germline V and J ends were trimmed by 0 bases and 13 bases, with 11 bases remaining between them. DNA of the CDR3: TGCGCCAGCAGCTTGGTGTATCCATTACAGTTCTTC. This encodes CASSLVYPLQFF.

This clone was picked up a small number of times. The gene calls are TRBV27 and TRBJ2-4; D is tentatively TRBD1 or TRBD2 (6 bases each). CDR1 and CDR2 (germline): MNHEY, SMNVEV (reference sequence). Trimming removed 6 bases at V and 3 bases at J, with 12 bases between. The CDR3 has 14 amino acids. The CDR3 DNA is TGTGCCAGCAGCCCGGGGGCCGGCAAAAACATTCAGTACTTC. Encoded protein: CASSPGAGKNIQYF.

CDR3 region: CASSPGAGLDGYTF. CDR3 sequence (DNA): TGTGCCAGCAGCCCCGGGGCAGGGCTGGATGGCTACACCTTC. This rearrangement joins TRBV7-9 to TRBJ1-2; the D gene is possibly TRBD1 (5 bases). The germline V and J ends were trimmed by 5 bases and 6 bases, with 16 bases remaining between them. Germline loops: CDR1 SEHNR, CDR2 FQNEAQ (reference sequence). The CDR3 runs 14 residues.

J is TRBJ1-1 and V is TRBV15; the D is unclear. In germline, CDR1 is LNHNV, CDR2 YYDKDF (reference sequence). With 5 bases removed from V and 2 bases from J, the gap between germline ends came to 24 bases. The CDR3 covers 18 residues. Here the CDR3 DNA reads TGTGCCACCAGCCCCCAGGAGAACGGCCTACCGTTTAACACTGAAGCTTTCTTT. This sequence encodes CATSPQENGLPFNTEAFF.

This clone appeared a few times. In DNA form, the CDR3 reads TGTGCCAGTAGGTCGGATGCCTATAGCAATCAGCCCCAGCATTTT. It is translated as CASRSDAYSNQPQHF. This chain joins TRBV19 and TRBJ1-5; D gene unclear. V dropped 6 bases and J dropped 0 bases, with 12 bases sitting between them. This CDR3 has 15 residues. Germline CDR1 is LNHDA and CDR2 is SQIVND (reference sequence).

The gene calls are TRBV11-2 and TRBJ2-2; D not resolved. Trimming shortened V by 4 bases and J by 2 bases, and 11 bases separated the two germline ends. The CDR3 length is 15 residues. Germline V gene sequence: CDR1 SGHAT, CDR2 FQNNGV. The CDR3 region has the DNA TGTGCCAGCAGCTATACGGGTCTTAACACCGGGGAGCTGTTTTTT. It yields the protein CASSYTGLNTGELFF.

This clone was seen more than once but under ten times. This chain joins TRBV7-9 and TRBJ1-5, with 9 bases matching TRBD1. The germline gives CDR1 SEHNR, CDR2 FQNEAQ (reference sequence). J was trimmed by 10 bases and V by 3 bases; bases with no gene match: 7. This CDR3 region has 14 residues. The CDR3 bases are TGTGCCAGCAGCTTTGGGGACAGGGCTGTCCCCCAGCATTTT. Its translation: CASSFGDRAVPQHF. Supplemented by reference TRBV7-9 and TRBJ1-5, the full variable domain reads DTGVSQNPRHKITKRGQNVTFRCDPISEHNRLYWYRQTLGQGPEFLTYFQNEAQLEKSRLLSDRFSAERPKGSFSTLEIQRTEQGDSAMYLCASSFGDRAVPQHFGDGTRLSIL.

V is TRBV18 and J is TRBJ2-3, with no clear D. Looked up from germline, CDR1 is KGHSH and CDR2 is LQKENI. The V and J ends lost 3 bases and 1 base respectively, with 8 bases between them. The length of the CDR3 is 14 residues. CDR3 nucleotide sequence: TGTGCCAGCTCACCCTCCCTAGGCACAGATACGCAGTATTTT. Protein sequence: CASSPSLGTDTQYF.

V gene TRBV19 combines with J gene TRBJ1-5, with D possibly being TRBD1 (6 bases). The CDR3 loop spans 14 amino acids. Germline assignment: CDR1 LNHDA and CDR2 SQIVND (reference sequence). The ends were cut back, 6 bases at V and 3 bases at J, with 12 bases in the middle. The CDR3 nucleotides are TGTGCCAGTAGACAAGGGGGTTTCAATCAGCCCCAGCATTTT. Protein sequence: CASRQGGFNQPQHF.

The CDR3 bases are TGTGCCAGCTCACCAAAAGCACCGTCCTCGGGTTCACCCCTCCACTTT. It is translated as CASSPKAPSSGSPLHF. The V gene is TRBV18, the J gene TRBJ1-6, with D hard to call. V dropped 2 bases and J dropped 9 bases, with 17 bases sitting between them. Germline V gene data show CDR1 as KGHSH and CDR2 as LQKENI. There are 16 residues in the CDR3.

CDR3 loop: CASSQGVGAVDTQYF. The CDR3 nucleotides read TGTGCCAGCAGCCAAGGAGTCGGGGCAGTGGATACGCAGTATTTT. The chain recombines TRBV3-1 (or the pseudogene TRBV3-2) with TRBJ2-3; D could derive from TRBD1 or TRBD2 (5 bases each). Germline-derived CDR1 and CDR2 are LGHDT and YNNKEL (reference sequence). The V end lost 1 base, the J end lost 6 bases, and 14 bases lay between the germline ends. This CDR3 has 15 amino acids.

In its sample, this clone is medium-sized. The chain is built from TRBV4-2 and TRBJ2-6; tentative D call: TRBD2 (6 bases). The germline V and J ends were trimmed by 1 base and 3 bases, with 10 bases remaining between them. Germline V gives CDR1 LGHNA, CDR2 YNFKEQ. The CDR3 consists of 16 residues. CDR3 in DNA: TGTGCCAGCAGCCAAGGGGAGGTCCATGGGGCCAACGTCCTGACTTTC. It specifies CASSQGEVHGANVLTF.

There are a few counts of this clone. The chain links TRBV4-1 to TRBJ1-1, with D unclear. The CDR3 has 16 amino acids. Germline CDR1 MGHRA, CDR2 YSYEKL. Trimming took off 4 bases at V and 5 bases at J, with 20 bases between the two ends. In DNA, the CDR3 is TGCGCCAGCAGCCCCTTATCCACTATGAGGAATACTGAAGCTTTCTTT. Protein sequence: CASSPLSTMRNTEAFF.

This chain connects TRBV6-5 to TRBJ2-2; D is unclear. Trimming removed 2 bases from V and 5 bases from J, with 15 bases in between. The germline gives CDR1 MNHEY, CDR2 SVGAGI. The CDR3 length is 16 residues. The CDR3 protein is CASSYTEVGPTGELFF. CDR3 nucleotide sequence: TGTGCCAGCAGTTACACCGAGGTGGGCCCGACCGGGGAGCTGTTTTTT.

The chain is built from TRBV11-3 and TRBJ1-1; D call uncertain. V dropped 1 base and J dropped 0 bases, with 3 bases sitting between them. Germline CDR1 SGHNT, CDR2 YENEEA. This CDR3 region has 13 residues. This CDR3 is CASSLGMNTEAFF. In DNA, the CDR3 is TGTGCCAGCAGCTTAGGAATGAACACTGAAGCTTTCTTT.

This clone showed up just a few times. The chain links TRBV27 to TRBJ1-6, with D maybe TRBD1 (5 bases). The CDR3 consists of 15 residues. Germline CDR1 and CDR2: MNHEY and SMNVEV (reference sequence). Trimming cost V 7 bases and J 9 bases, with 19 bases left between them. CDR3 region: CASTPGGGVFSPLHF. The CDR3 coding sequence is TGTGCCAGCACCCCTGGTGGGGGGGTGTTTTCACCCCTCCACTTT.

This chain links TRBV5-6 with TRBJ2-3, with D hard to call. From germline, CDR1 is SGHDT and CDR2 YYEEEE. CDR3 length: 12 residues. Trimming removed 1 base from V and 11 bases from J, with 11 bases in between. DNA for the CDR3: TGTGCCAGCAGCTTGTTGAAGTCCGGGCAGTATTTT. Translating it yields CASSLLKSGQYF.

The chain joins TRBV7-2 to TRBJ2-1; 9 bases align to TRBD1. The CDR3 covers 14 residues. The J segment lost 1 base and the V segment lost 6 bases, leaving 1 base of the junction unmatched. CDR1 and CDR2 from the germline V gene are SGHTA and FQGNSA. For the CDR3, the DNA is TGTGCCAGCAGAGGGACAGGGTCCTACAATGAGCAGTTCTTC. Translation: CASRGTGSYNEQFF.

There are a few counts of this clone. The rearrangement links TRBV28 to TRBJ1-4; D not certain. This CDR3 has 15 residues. The germline gives CDR1 MDHEN, CDR2 SYDVKM. Trimming shortened V by 8 bases and J by 5 bases, and 18 bases separated the two germline ends. CDR3 sequence reads: CASSRSGSTNEKLFF. CDR3 bases: TGTGCCAGCTCTAGGTCGGGCAGCACAAATGAAAAACTGTTTTTT.

This clone was observed a single time. This chain joins TRBV19 and TRBJ2-5; possibly TRBD1 or TRBD2 for D (7 bases each). The CDR3 extends over 15 amino acids. CDR1 and CDR2 (germline): LNHDA, SQIVND (reference sequence). V was clipped by 2 bases and J by 2 bases, with 12 bases between them. CDR3 amino acids: CASSIQGGNQETQYF. CDR3 sequence (DNA): TGTGCCAGTAGTATACAGGGGGGGAATCAAGAGACCCAGTACTTC.

This chain uses TRBV19 with TRBJ2-1, with 8 bases aligning to TRBD2. Germline V lookup: CDR1 LNHDA, CDR2 SQIVND (reference sequence). The length of the CDR3 is 16 residues. The V gene end was trimmed by 2 bases and the J gene end by 6 bases; junction bases not matched to a gene: 9. CDR3 sequence: CASSILTSGKGNEQFF. The CDR3 coding sequence is TGTGCCAGTAGTATACTCACTAGCGGAAAGGGCAATGAGCAGTTCTTC.